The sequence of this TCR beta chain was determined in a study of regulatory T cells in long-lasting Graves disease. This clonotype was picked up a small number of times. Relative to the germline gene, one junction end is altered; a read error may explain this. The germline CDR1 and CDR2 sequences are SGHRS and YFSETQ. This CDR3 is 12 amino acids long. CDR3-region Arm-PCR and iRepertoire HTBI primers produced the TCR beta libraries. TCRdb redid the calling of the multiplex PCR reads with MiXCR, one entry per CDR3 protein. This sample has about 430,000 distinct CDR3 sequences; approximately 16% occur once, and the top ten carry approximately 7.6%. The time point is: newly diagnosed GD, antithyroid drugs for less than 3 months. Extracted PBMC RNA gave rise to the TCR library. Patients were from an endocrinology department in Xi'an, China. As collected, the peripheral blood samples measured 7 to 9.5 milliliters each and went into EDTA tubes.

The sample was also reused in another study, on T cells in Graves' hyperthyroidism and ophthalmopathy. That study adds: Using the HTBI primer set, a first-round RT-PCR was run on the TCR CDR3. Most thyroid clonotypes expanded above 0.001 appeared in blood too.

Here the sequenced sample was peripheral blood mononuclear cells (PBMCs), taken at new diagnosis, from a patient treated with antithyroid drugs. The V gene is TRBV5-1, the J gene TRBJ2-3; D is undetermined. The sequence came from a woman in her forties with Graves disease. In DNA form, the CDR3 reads TGCGCCAGCAGATTGGCCACAGATACGCAGTATTTT. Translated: CASRLATDTQYF.